Listed below are T cell receptor beta chains from one sample, sequenced in a study of blood T cell repertoires in COVID-19. Profiled with immunoSEQ multiplex PCR; TCRdb holds only in-frame clones, not every one. The profile shows 40,000 to 45,000 clones, more than 80% of them singletons. Sequencing input: peripheral blood. The origin of the receptors is a man aged 55 to 70 with active COVID-19. CDR3s include the opening cysteine and the closing phenylalanine or tryptophan. The D gene is left open where the match is weak.

D: TRBD2
V: TRBV6-2/TRBV6-3
J: TRBJ2-2
CDR3: CASSSPAGGGTGELFF
DNA: TGTGCCAGCAGTTCCCCTGCGGGAGGGGGGACCGGGGAGCTGTTTTTT

D: -
V: TRBV5-6
J: TRBJ2-7
CDR3: CASSEARTGGASYEQYF
DNA: TGTGCCAGCAGCGAAGCGAGAACCGGCGGGGCCTCCTACGAGCAGTACTTC

D: -
V: TRBV9
J: TRBJ2-7
CDR3: CASSARPAGLSSYEQYF
DNA: TGTGCCAGCAGCGCCCGCCCCGCAGGCCTTAGCTCCTACGAGCAGTACTTC

D: TRBD1
V: TRBV4-3
J: TRBJ2-5
CDR3: CASSQGTGAEETQYF
DNA: TGCGCCAGCAGCCAAGGAACAGGGGCGGAAGAGACCCAGTACTTC

D: -
V: TRBV6-5
J: TRBJ2-2
CDR3: CASRSGPDNTGELFF
DNA: TGTGCCAGTCGAAGCGGGCCTGATAACACCGGGGAGCTGTTTTTT

D: TRBD1
V: TRBV9
J: TRBJ1-1
CDR3: CASSVGDRLNTEAFF
DNA: TGTGCCAGCAGCGTAGGGGACAGGCTGAACACTGAAGCTTTCTTT

D: -
V: TRBV5-1
J: TRBJ2-7
CDR3: CASSSGLSYEQYF
DNA: TGCGCCAGCAGCTCGGGACTTTCCTACGAGCAGTACTTC

D: -
V: TRBV27
J: TRBJ2-7
CDR3: CASSLWETDEQYF
DNA: TGTGCCAGCAGTTTATGGGAGACGGACGAGCAGTACTTC

D: -
V: TRBV11-3
J: TRBJ2-3
CDR3: CASSLGTTTDTQYF
DNA: TGTGCCAGCAGCTTAGGAACTACCACAGATACGCAGTATTTT

D: -
V: TRBV3-1/TRBV3-2
J: TRBJ2-7
CDR3: CASSQDRFWQDEQYF
DNA: TGTGCCAGCAGCCAAGATAGGTTTTGGCAGGACGAGCAGTACTTC

D: -
V: TRBV28
J: TRBJ2-1
CDR3: CASSLVGLMMSYNEQFF
DNA: TGTGCCAGCAGTTTAGTGGGACTGATGATGTCCTACAATGAGCAGTTCTTC

D: -
V: TRBV27
J: TRBJ2-7
CDR3: CASSLVGKYYEQYF
DNA: TGTGCCAGCAGTTTAGTCGGGAAGTACTACGAGCAGTACTTC

D: -
V: TRBV5-6
J: TRBJ2-1
CDR3: CASSLLRGSSYNEQFF
DNA: TGTGCCAGCAGCTTGTTGCGGGGCAGCTCCTACAATGAGCAGTTCTTC

D: -
V: TRBV18
J: TRBJ2-5
CDR3: CASSPDSQETQYF
DNA: TGTGCCAGCTCACCAGACAGCCAAGAGACCCAGTACTTC

D: -
V: TRBV27
J: TRBJ1-2
CDR3: CASSLSFVSGYGYTF
DNA: TGTGCCAGCAGTTTATCTTTCGTATCGGGATATGGCTACACCTTC

D: -
V: TRBV3-1/TRBV3-2
J: TRBJ2-3
CDR3: CASSQDGVDTQYF
DNA: TGTGCCAGCAGCCAAGACGGGGTCGATACGCAGTATTTT

D: -
V: TRBV12-3/TRBV12-4
J: TRBJ1-2
CDR3: CASSTHLRSYTF
DNA: TGTGCCAGCAGTACCCATCTCAGAAGCTACACCTTC

D: -
V: TRBV4-3
J: TRBJ2-1
CDR3: CASSQDDGGVPNEQFF
DNA: TGCGCCAGCAGCCAAGACGACGGGGGAGTTCCCAATGAGCAGTTCTTC

D: -
V: TRBV19
J: TRBJ2-7
CDR3: CASRTTTGTYEQYF
DNA: TGTGCCAGTAGGACCACGACAGGGACTTACGAGCAGTACTTC

D: -
V: TRBV6-1
J: TRBJ1-1
CDR3: CASSEGTAYTEAFF
DNA: TGTGCCAGCAGTGAAGGGACAGCCTACACTGAAGCTTTCTTT

D: TRBD1
V: TRBV5-4
J: TRBJ2-5
CDR3: CASSQGQGTQETQYF
DNA: TGTGCCAGCAGCCAGGGACAGGGTACTCAAGAGACCCAGTACTTC

D: -
V: TRBV7-2
J: TRBJ1-2
CDR3: CASSLGSSYGYTF
DNA: TGTGCCAGCAGCTTAGGTTCTAGTTATGGCTACACCTTC